This T cell receptor (beta chain) stems from a study of blood T cell repertoires in COVID-19. Study overall: The origin of the acute and convalescent COVID-19 samples was the United States, Italy and Spain.

In the authors' workflow: Nucleated cell number was recorded as an estimate derived from reference gene primer amplification. The method was immunoSEQ multiplex PCR; TCRdb's version includes in-frame clones alone and lacks a portion of them. The V and J calls and clone size come from that table; D and trimming were worked out from the DNA. The data contain 80,000 to 100,000 clones, about 90% of them seen just once; the ten biggest clones take up roughly 1.8%. In germline, CDR1 is SGDLS, CDR2 YYNGEE. The CDR3 is made up of 13 amino acids. Trimming removed 0 bases at V and 4 bases at J, with 5 bases between.

The chain has TRBV9 and TRBJ1-5; D is undetermined. This TCR came from a human donor with active COVID-19. The donor label of this sample is uncertain. The sample consisted of peripheral blood. The DNA for the CDR3 is TGTGCCAGCAGCGTAGCCGAGAATCAGCCCCAGCATTTT. This sequence encodes CASSVAENQPQHF.